These 27 T cell receptor beta chains originate from one sample sequenced in a study of low-dose radiotherapy and immunotherapy resistance in tumors. cDNA synthesis used a TRAV/TRBV-specific primer set for both chains. It was with a constant-region primer and a V-primer adapter that TCRs were amplified over roughly 20 PCR cycles. TCRdb re-called the reads with MiXCR, one entry per CDR3 protein. This sample yields over 55,000 distinct CDR3 sequences, of which roughly 30% are seen a single time; 8.5% to 14% belongs to the top ten. Time point reported: before trial treatment. The sequenced sample was PBMCs, obtained before treatment. The receptors here all came from a female donor with ovarian cancer.

This clonotype was seen only a few times. The chain links TRBV20-1 to TRBJ1-1; D gene uncertain. This CDR3 region has 15 residues. Trimming left V 0 bases short and J 0 bases short, with 11 bases between. CDR1 and CDR2 (germline): DFQATT, SNEGSKA (reference sequence). CDR3 amino acids: CSARDWIALNTEAFF. The CDR3 nucleotides are TGCAGTGCTAGAGATTGGATAGCCCTGAACACTGAAGCTTTCTTT.

This clonotype occurred once. CDR3 bases: TGTGCCAGCAGCCCTGGACAGAACGAGCAGTACTTC. The encoded protein is CASSPGQNEQYF. The chain is built from TRBV5-6 and TRBJ2-7, with D tentatively TRBD1 (6 bases). In germline, CDR1 is SGHDT, CDR2 YYEEEE. This CDR3 spans 12 amino acids. Trimming took 4 bases from V and 5 from J, leaving 10 bases between them.

This clonotype has at least ten counts. The V call is TRBV30, the J call TRBJ1-6; D gene unclear. CDR1 GTSNPN and CDR2 SVGIG come from the germline V gene (reference sequence). The V end was cut by 3 bases, the J end by 4 bases, with 16 bases between. This CDR3 comprises 16 residues. The CDR3 spells CAWRTSKGSYNSPLHF. CDR3 DNA: TGTGCCTGGAGGACCAGCAAGGGATCTTATAATTCACCCCTCCACTTT.

This chain connects TRBV7-9 to TRBJ1-5; TRBD1 is a possible D gene (5 bases). Trimming pared 1 base from V and 2 bases from J, leaving 12 bases between. Germline V gene sequence: CDR1 SEHNR, CDR2 FQNEAQ (reference sequence). The CDR3 covers 16 residues. CDR3 region: CASSLDSGVGNQPQHF. The CDR3 nucleotides are TGTGCCAGCAGCTTAGACTCGGGGGTGGGCAATCAGCCCCAGCATTTT.

The chain is built from TRBV7-3 and TRBJ2-6; D is ambiguous. CDR3 length equals 15 residues. Germline CDR1 SGHTA, CDR2 FQGTGA. Trimming shortened V by 5 bases and J by 1 base, and 9 bases separated the two germline ends. The CDR3 spells CASSVYPSGANVLTF. The CDR3 coding sequence is TGTGCCAGCAGCGTTTACCCTTCTGGGGCCAACGTCCTGACTTTC.

This clonotype was detected many times. The chain is built from TRBV18 and TRBJ1-2; 9 bases map to TRBD1. V shed 3 bases, J shed 2 bases, and the junction held 7 bases outside the gene matches. Germline V gene data show CDR1 as KGHSH and CDR2 as LQKENI. The CDR3 is 16 amino acids. CDR3 protein: CASSPATQGANYGYTF. In DNA form, the CDR3 reads TGTGCCAGCTCACCGGCTACACAGGGGGCGAACTATGGCTACACCTTC.

This rearrangement joins TRBV5-1 to TRBJ2-3; 8 bases agree with TRBD1. With 0 bases clipped from V and 2 bases from J, the junction kept 5 bases outside the gene matches. The CDR3 covers 16 residues. Germline V gene lookup returns CDR1 SGHRS and CDR2 YFSETQ. CDR3 in DNA: TGCGCCAGCAGCTTGGGACAGGGGAAGATCACAGATACGCAGTATTTT. Protein product: CASSLGQGKITDTQYF.

This clonotype was observed many times. CDR3 coding DNA: TGTGCCAGCAGTTACTTCTGGACAGGGTCGGGGAACACTGAAGCTTTCTTT. Protein: CASSYFWTGSGNTEAFF. This chain connects TRBV6-2 or TRBV6-3 to TRBJ1-1; TRBD1 aligns across 8 bases. V gave up 1 base and J gave up 1 base; unmatched junction bases: 8. The CDR3 runs 17 residues. The germline V gene encodes CDR1 MNHEY and CDR2 SVGEGT.

This rearrangement joins TRBV5-4 to TRBJ2-2; 14 bases agree with TRBD2. Germline trimming cut 4 bases from V and 7 bases from J; bases unmatched to any gene: 6. The germline gives CDR1 SGHNT, CDR2 YYREEE (reference sequence). The CDR3 runs to 16 residues. The CDR3 spells CASSTGLAGVDGELFF. CDR3 sequence (DNA): TGTGCCAGCAGCACGGGACTAGCGGGAGTAGACGGGGAGCTGTTTTTT.

This clonotype was observed at least ten times. V gene TRBV4-1 combines with J gene TRBJ2-7; 9 nucleotides agree with TRBD2. There are 15 residues in the CDR3. Germline CDR1 reads MGHRA; CDR2 reads YSYEKL. With 0 bases clipped from V and 12 bases from J, the junction kept 12 bases outside the gene matches. The DNA for the CDR3 is TGCGCCAGCAGCCAAGACCGGAGCGGGAGGCCGGCAAGGTACTTC. Translated: CASSQDRSGRPARYF.

The J gene is TRBJ1-4, the V gene TRBV11-2; D gene ambiguous. CDR1 and CDR2 (germline): SGHAT, FQNNGV. The CDR3 covers 12 residues. V was trimmed by 5 bases and J by 7 bases, leaving 8 bases between them. CDR3 sequence: CASSVSVEKLFF. In nucleotides, the CDR3 is TGTGCCAGCAGCGTCTCAGTTGAAAAACTGTTTTTT.

This clonotype occurred many times. J is TRBJ2-7 and V is TRBV7-3, with 10 bases fitting TRBD2. Unmatched junction bases numbered 6, after V lost 8 bases and J lost 2 bases. CDR1 is SGHTA and CDR2 is FQGTGA in the germline V gene. This CDR3 is 14 amino acids long. Here the CDR3 reads CASGQREGAYEQYF. CDR3 in DNA: TGTGCCAGCGGCCAGCGGGAGGGGGCCTACGAGCAGTACTTC.

This clonotype came up many times. The chain uses TRBV20-1 and TRBJ2-5, with no clear D. Trimming took 7 bases from V and 1 from J, leaving 13 bases between them. Germline V lookup: CDR1 DFQATT, CDR2 SNEGSKA (reference sequence). The CDR3 totals 13 residues. The CDR3 reads CSVFQPTQETQYF. The CDR3 bases are TGCAGTGTTTTTCAGCCTACCCAAGAGACCCAGTACTTC.

This clonotype came up many times. CDR3 coding DNA: TGTGCCAGCAGTTACCCAGCAGGTACGTCTACTGAAGCTTTCTTT. It codes for CASSYPAGTSTEAFF. The rearrangement links TRBV6-6 to TRBJ1-1; D remains ambiguous. V shed 2 bases and J shed 5 bases, with 15 bases lying between them. The CDR3 totals 15 residues. Germline CDR1 MNHNY, CDR2 SVGAGI (reference sequence).

This clonotype was counted at least ten times. This chain uses TRBV3-1 with TRBJ2-1; no clear D. The CDR3 is 14 amino acids. V was pared by 1 base and J by 6 bases, with 10 bases between. Germline CDR1 reads LGHDT; CDR2 reads YNNKEL (reference sequence). The CDR3 DNA is TGTGCCAGCAGCCAAGGGGTAAACGGCAATGAGCAGTTCTTC. Protein: CASSQGVNGNEQFF.

This clonotype appeared many times. The gene calls are TRBV7-3 and TRBJ2-6; 10 nucleotides match TRBD1. V lost 5 bases and J lost 0; bases outside the gene matches: 4. CDR1 and CDR2 (germline): SGHTA, FQGTGA. The CDR3 spans 17 residues. The CDR3 loop reads CASSPGQGGSGANVLTF. The CDR3 DNA is TGTGCCAGCAGCCCCGGACAGGGGGGCTCTGGGGCCAACGTCCTGACTTTC.

This clonotype occurred many times. This rearrangement joins TRBV18 to TRBJ1-1, with D possibly being TRBD1 (6 bases). With 6 bases removed from V and 4 bases from J, the gap between germline ends came to 12 bases. The CDR3 covers 13 residues. Germline V gives CDR1 KGHSH, CDR2 LQKENI. The CDR3 spells CASSIRGGTEAFF. CDR3 sequence (DNA): TGTGCCAGCTCTATCAGGGGTGGCACTGAAGCTTTCTTT.

The chain couples TRBV5-4 to TRBJ2-3; no clear D gene. Germline V gives CDR1 SGHNT, CDR2 YYREEE (reference sequence). Trimming stripped 0 bases from V and 2 bases from J, with 4 bases between. This CDR3 region has 13 residues. The CDR3: CASSLADTDTQYF. The DNA for the CDR3 is TGTGCCAGCAGCTTGGCAGACACAGATACGCAGTATTTT.

This sequence joins TRBV5-1 and TRBJ1-1; D unclear. CDR1 and CDR2 from the germline V gene are SGHRS and YFSETQ. The V end lost 4 bases, the J end lost 5 bases, and 12 bases lay between the germline ends. There are 13 residues in the CDR3. The CDR3 protein is CASSPAPGTEAFF. The CDR3 region has the DNA TGCGCCAGCAGCCCGGCCCCGGGAACTGAAGCTTTCTTT.

V gene TRBV27 combines with J gene TRBJ1-1; D may be TRBD1 (5 bases). Germline assignment: CDR1 MNHEY and CDR2 SMNVEV (reference sequence). With 2 bases removed from V and 7 bases from J, the gap between germline ends came to 14 bases. The CDR3 sequence is 14 residues long. The DNA for the CDR3 is TGTGCCAGCAGTTTAAATCCCCTGGGGGTTGAAGCTTTCTTT. Its protein product is CASSLNPLGVEAFF.

The chain combines TRBV30 with TRBJ2-7, with TRBD1 matching 10 bases. J lost 5 bases, V lost 3 bases, and 7 bases had no gene match. CDR1 is GTSNPN, CDR2 SVGIG, per germline (reference sequence). This CDR3 spans 14 amino acids. In DNA form, the CDR3 reads TGTGCCTGGAGCAAGACAGGGGGCGGCGACGAGCAGTACTTC. It codes for CAWSKTGGGDEQYF.

The rearrangement uses TRBV28 and TRBJ2-7; possibly TRBD2 for D (6 bases). Per germline, CDR1 MDHEN and CDR2 SYDVKM. The CDR3 totals 15 residues. The V and J ends lost 4 bases and 2 bases respectively, with 15 bases between them. DNA of the CDR3: TGTGCCAGCAGTTCGGCCGGGGGAAGGCCCTACGAGCAGTACTTC. As protein: CASSSAGGRPYEQYF.

Turning to this clonotype: This is likely an artifact of a read error, given a far larger clone one base away. This rearrangement joins TRBV13 to TRBJ2-7, with 7 positions matching TRBD1. Per the germline V gene, CDR1 is PRHDT and CDR2 is FYEKMQ (reference sequence). The CDR3 extends over 13 amino acids. CDR3 sequence (DNA): TGTGCCAGCAGCTCGAACACAGGGGCCGAGAAGTACTTC. It codes for CASSSNTGAEKYF.

This clonotype was detected ten times or more. J is TRBJ1-1 and V is TRBV28, with TRBD1 as a possible D gene (6 bases). The CDR3 totals 14 residues. The V end lost 7 bases, the J end lost 6 bases, and 18 bases lay between the germline ends. Germline CDR1 is MDHEN and CDR2 is SYDVKM. As DNA, the CDR3 is TGTGCCAGCAACGACGGGGGCGAAAAACCTGAAGCTTTCTTT. Translation: CASNDGGEKPEAFF. The whole variable domain, remainder taken from reference TRBV28 and TRBJ1-1, is DVKVTQSSRYLVKRTGEKVFLECVQDMDHENMFWYRQDPGLGLRLIYFSYDVKMKEKGDIPEGYSVSREKKERFSLILESASTNQTSMYLCASNDGGEKPEAFFGQGTRLTVV.

Details on this clonotype: A much larger clone lies a single base off, so this may be a read error. This chain links TRBV7-3 with TRBJ1-2, with D hard to call. CDR3 size: 12 residues. Germline V CDR1 and CDR2: SGHTA, FQGTGA. This CDR3 reads CVSSPLGGGYTF. The CDR3 coding sequence is TGTGTCAGCAGCCCCCTGGGTGGGGGCTACACCTTC.

In this sample, this clonotype turned up many times. The chain employs TRBV6-5 and TRBJ1-4; 7 bases line up with TRBD1. The V and J ends lost 2 bases and 8 bases, in that order; junction bases with no gene match: 5. The CDR3 is made up of 14 amino acids. Germline CDR1 is MNHEY and CDR2 is SVGAGI. Written as DNA, the CDR3 is TGTGCCAGCAGTTACACCAGGGGGGACGAAAAACTGTTTTTT. Its protein is CASSYTRGDEKLFF.

In regard to this clonotype: A single base is all that separates this from a far larger clone, so a read error is likely. This sequence joins TRBV7-2 and TRBJ2-5; D is possibly TRBD1 (6 bases). The V end was cut by 5 bases, the J end by 11 bases, with 24 bases between. Per germline, CDR1 SGHTA and CDR2 FQGNSA. This CDR3 is 15 amino acids long. CDR3: CASSQTGLSYNEQYF. The CDR3 DNA reads TGTGCCAGCAGCCAAACAGGGCTCTCCTACAATGAGCAGTACTTC.